This T cell receptor (beta chain) was identified in a study of shared clonotypes between healthy human individuals. The wider study: CD4 naive cells filled three plates per donor, CD4 memory three, CD8 naive two and CD8 memory one.

An assay was performed, and its level was deep. TCRdb's copy holds only in-frame clones and misses some; the assay was immunoSEQ multiplex PCR. The table lists about 590,000 clones, 95% of them singletons, with 0.085% to 0.11% in the top ten. CDR1 is MNHEY and CDR2 is SMNVEV in the germline V gene (reference sequence). This CDR3 region has 11 residues. The V end lost 6 bases, the J end lost 1 base, and 3 bases lay between the germline ends. In the naive CD8 group, cells lacked CD45RO and were positively selected for CCR7, so terminally differentiated effector memory CD45RA+ cells were left out. Material for sequencing was naive CD8+ T cells sorted from blood. The TCR comes from a woman aged 25-40 years in good health. The V and J genes are TRBV27 and TRBJ2-5, with D unclear. The CDR3 nucleotides read TGTGCCAGCAGACTCCAAGAGACCCAGTACTTC. Translated, it gives CASRLQETQYF.